This T cell receptor beta chain was identified in a study of T cell clones after liver transplantation. Study-wide background: TCRbeta sequencing after a pre-transplant mixed lymphocyte reaction identified graft-donor-reactive clones, later tracked in post-transplant blood. Pre-transplant mixed lymphocyte reactions yielded third-party-reactive TCRbeta sequences as comparators for graft-donor-reactive sequences.

The junction had 2 bases not matched to a gene; V was cut back by 5 bases and J by 0 bases. The CDR3 is 14 amino acids. Germline V gives CDR1 SGHTA, CDR2 FQGTGA. The assay was immunoSEQ multiplex PCR, and TCRdb's table has in-frame clones only and misses some. The sample includes roughly 80,000 clones, less than 90% of them seen just once. The sequence was obtained from a human patient who received a liver transplant. Some T cells may possibly be graft donor cells. This sample comprised CD4+ T cells from blood, obtained at the 22-month timepoint. This chain uses TRBV7-3 with TRBJ2-5; 8 positions agree with TRBD1. The CDR3 DNA sequence: TGTGCCAGCAGCCGGGGACAGGACCAAGAGACCCAGTACTTC. As protein: CASSRGQDQETQYF.